The T cell receptor beta chain under discussion was sequenced for a study of shared clonotypes between healthy human individuals (dated by TCRdb to 2018 to 2021). Study-wide context: The cohort included a few men and a couple of women between 18 and 49 years of age. Different laboratories and diverse techniques were used to prepare libraries and sequence TCR repertoires, to increase sequencing depth and limit assay-specific biases. Per donor, three plates each were used for CD4 naive and CD4 memory, two for CD8 naive, and one for CD8 memory. Leukapheresis yielded between about 0.8 and 9.5 billion PBMCs per donor. Blood TCR repertoires of about 5 healthy adults were deeply sequenced to estimate repertoire size and the extent of clonotype sharing between individuals.

Healthy HIV-negative adults with no recently reported acute infections or vaccinations were included as donors. Every donor was a Caucasian adult residing in Nashville, Tennessee, USA. CD4+ T cells were enriched through magnetic negative selection, after which naive cells were positively selected on CD45RA and the remaining negative fraction served as the memory subset. After blood collection by leukapheresis, PBMCs were isolated using Ficoll-Histopaque density gradient centrifugation and then cryopreserved in the vapor phase of liquid nitrogen. Analytical flow cytometry was used to check the purity and quantity of each magnetically sorted T cell population. Each sorted fraction had its genomic DNA isolated and then quantified by UV absorbance on a Nanodrop 2000c. TCR CDR3 regions were amplified from genomic DNA by multiplex PCR using the deep immunoSEQ assay. For each cell subset, the extracted genomic DNA was distributed evenly across all wells of several immunoSEQ 96-well plates, and each plate served as one replicate. For sorted subsets, each replicate PCR was loaded with approximately 0.2 ug genomic DNA, equivalent to about 30,000 T cell genomes. The purified libraries were quantified using a Qubit 3.0 fluorometer, sized with a Bioanalyzer 2100, and then quantified again using the KAPA Library Quantification kit. Each immunoSEQ 96-well plate was sequenced on its own single-read 150-cycle Illumina NextSeq 550 flow cell. As for the original processing: The immunoSEQ output contained only junctional sequences without quality scores, so filtering could not match that applied to full-length reads. Sequences were annotated with PyIR, a Python wrapper for IgBLAST v1.9, using IMGT germline references to assign V/J genes and CDR3. Reads with weak V/J assignments (E-value above 1e-6), missing CDR3, stop codons, out-of-frame junctions, or ambiguous translated residues were removed. V3J clonotypes were defined as sequences sharing the same inferred V gene, J gene, and CDR3 amino acid sequence. Percentage overlap between repertoires was computed as shared unique clonotypes divided by the size of the smaller repertoire. Three approaches were used to assess repertoire richness: RTK rarefaction, the Chao1 estimator, and Recon v2.1 estimates of unobserved clonotypes. For all TCRbeta clonotypes obtained by the gDNA method from a handful of donors, generation probabilities were computed with OLGA. This is the immuneACCESS table as TCRdb keeps it, with only in-frame sequences that have V and J called. A part of the clones is gone; compared with another copy, unresolved V genes explain less than half, and the rest is unexplained. The V and J calls and the clone size are those of that table, but D and trimming were determined from the DNA. This sample holds around 2.5 million clones; over 85% were observed only once. Approximately 0.36% of the sample goes to the ten largest clones.

The investigation overall reported the following: Only blood was sampled, and tissue TCR repertoires likely differ from those in blood. Incomplete sequencing was indicated by rarefaction of sorted-subset datasets, despite the large sequencing depth. Because the study included a small number of donors, the genetic and exposure-history diversity represented was limited. Pairwise subsampling indicated that sequencing depth was expected to affect the degree of clonotype sharing among donors. Compared with non-shared clonotypes, the clonotypes found in all four sorted-subset donors had higher generation probabilities. Across a handful of donors, approximately 4.9% of naive CD4, approximately 3.6% of naive CD8, roughly 2.2% of memory CD4, and 0.3% to 0.45% of memory CD8 clonotypes were shared. Naive subsets generally had larger estimated clonotype richness than memory subsets did.

About this clone itself: There is no known antigen for this receptor. Per-base qualities were not stored, and no clone one base away is much larger.

CDR1 and CDR2, per the germline V gene (reference sequence), are MNHEY and SMNVEV. V was cut back by 6 bases and J by 0 bases, leaving a gap of 15 bases between them. Spanning cysteine to phenylalanine, the CDR3 consists of 16 amino acids. The only DNA kept is the CDR3, 48 bases in frame from the first base. The TCR comes from a man between 18 and 29 years old in good health. Some clones in this sample may be carry-over from other donors' samples. Sequencing was done on a sample of naive CD4+ T cells from PBMCs. In light of the paper, this sample's cell subset or site label describes: CD45RA+ positively selected. This receptor chain uses TRBV27 and TRBJ1-3; D gene: possibly TRBD1, on 5 matching bases. The CDR3 here reads CASSYTPGLSGNTIYF. The DNA sequence is TGTGCCAGCAGCTATACCCCAGGGCTCTCTGGAAACACCATATATTTT.